This T cell receptor beta chain was sequenced during a study of blood T cell repertoires in COVID-19. Across the whole study: Acute-phase and convalescent COVID-19 samples originated in the United States, Italy and Spain. Nucleic acid was either cDNA or gDNA, and it came from T cells, B-cell-depleted T cells, or PBMCs.

Authors' methods: The assay estimated nucleated cells by amplifying reference gene primers. Data came from immunoSEQ multiplex PCR; TCRdb stores just in-frame clones and leaves some out. V and J calls and clone size are as listed in that table; D and trimming were resolved from the DNA. The table shows tens of thousands of clones, with approximately 80% occurring only once. In its sample, this clone was seen once. Germline V gene lookup returns CDR1 SGDLS and CDR2 YYNGEE. Trimming left V 1 base short and J 7 bases short, with 17 bases between. CDR3 length: 15 residues. Sequenced material: peripheral blood. This clonotype was sampled from a human donor in a cohort sampled during active or convalescent COVID-19. V gene TRBV9 combines with J gene TRBJ1-2; tentative D call: TRBD1 (5 bases). Written as DNA, the CDR3 is TGTGCCAGCAGCGTACCGCGGGACGGGGAATTTGGCTACACCTTC. It translates to CASSVPRDGEFGYTF. The full variable domain, its missing parts supplied by reference TRBV9 and TRBJ1-2, is DSGVTQTPKHLITATGQRVTLRCSPRSGDLSVYWYQQSLDQGLQFLIQYYNGEERAKGNILERFSAQQFPDLHSELNLSSLELGDSALYFCASSVPRDGEFGYTFGSGTRLTVV.